One sample yielded the 10 T cell receptor beta chains listed below, sequenced in a study of blood T cell repertoires in COVID-19. Measured with immunoSEQ multiplex PCR; TCRdb has only the in-frame clones, and not every one. This repertoire shows hundreds of thousands of clones, roughly 90% found once; its top ten account for under 7%. Specimen: peripheral blood. The receptors were sampled from a man aged 55-75 years who had recovered from COVID-19.

The rearrangement links TRBV7-2 to TRBJ2-7; the match to TRBD2 covers 12 bases. Trimming at V came to 3 bases and at J to 6 bases, leaving 12 bases not matched to a gene. Germline V gene lookup returns CDR1 SGHTA and CDR2 FQGNSA. The CDR3 is 17 amino acids. CDR3 amino acids: CASSLRTRTSGTGEQYF. Written as DNA, the CDR3 is TGTGCCAGCAGCTTGCGTACGAGGACTAGCGGGACCGGCGAGCAGTACTTC.

V usage is TRBV2 and J usage is TRBJ2-5; D uncertain. The CDR3 is 8 residues long. CDR1 SNHLY and CDR2 FYNNEI come from the germline V gene. Trimming took 6 bases from V and 14 from J, leaving 7 bases between them. CDR3 nucleotide sequence: TGTGCCAGCAGCTCCCTATACTTC. Amino acid sequence: CASSSLYF. Full variable domain (missing parts from reference TRBV2 and TRBJ2-5): EPEVTQTPSHQVTQMGQEVILRCVPISNHLYFYWYRQILGQKVEFLVSFYNNEISEKSEIFDDQFSVERPDGSNFTLKIRSTKLEDSAMYFCASSSLYFGPGTRLLVL.

The rearrangement uses TRBV9 and TRBJ2-7, with a weak D call TRBD1 (5 bases). The CDR3 extends over 14 amino acids. Per the germline V gene, CDR1 is SGDLS and CDR2 is YYNGEE. V shed 2 bases and J shed 1 base, with 10 bases lying between them. CDR3 DNA: TGTGCCAGCAGCGTTGCTGGGGCGTCCTACGAGCAGTACTTC. Translation: CASSVAGASYEQYF.

The chain joins TRBV2 to TRBJ2-4; the D gene is possibly TRBD2 (6 bases). CDR3 length: 16 amino acids. Trimming took 7 bases from V and 4 from J, leaving 20 bases between them. Germline V lookup: CDR1 SNHLY, CDR2 FYNNEI. CDR3 coding DNA: TGTGCCAGCACCGGGGACTTGCTGGAATTTAAAAACATTCAGTACTTC. Translation: CASTGDLLEFKNIQYF.

The V gene is TRBV3-1 (or the pseudogene TRBV3-2), the J gene TRBJ2-1; no clear D. Trimming removed 0 bases from V and 8 bases from J, with 5 bases in between. The CDR3 is 12 amino acids. CDR1 and CDR2 (germline): LGHDT, YNNKEL (reference sequence). The CDR3 here is CASSQDTDEQFF. The CDR3 DNA reads as TGTGCCAGCAGCCAAGATACGGATGAGCAGTTCTTC.

V usage is TRBV7-2 and J usage is TRBJ2-7; no firm D call. The CDR3 is made up of 13 amino acids. V was clipped by 8 bases and J by 2 bases, with 13 bases between them. Germline-derived CDR1 and CDR2 are SGHTA and FQGNSA. The CDR3 here is CASSLNRAYEQYF. The CDR3 bases are TGTGCCAGCTCCTTAAATCGGGCCTACGAGCAGTACTTC.

This chain links TRBV9 with TRBJ2-2; 7 nucleotides agree with TRBD2. This CDR3 is 15 amino acids long. In germline, CDR1 is SGDLS, CDR2 YYNGEE. V was pared by 5 bases and J by 1 base, with 5 bases of the junction left unmatched. The CDR3 coding sequence is TGTGCCAGCAGGAGAGCGGGGTGGAACACCGGGGAGCTGTTTTTT. It encodes CASRRAGWNTGELFF.

The chain joins TRBV6-2 or TRBV6-3 to TRBJ2-1, with D possibly matching TRBD2 (6 bases). The V end was cut by 6 bases, the J end by 2 bases, with 11 bases between. The CDR3 length is 14 residues. Germline assignment: CDR1 MNHEY and CDR2 SVGEGT. Written as DNA, the CDR3 is TGTGCCAGCAGCGGGACTCTCCCCTACAATGAGCAGTTCTTC. Amino acid sequence: CASSGTLPYNEQFF.

This rearrangement joins TRBV6-4 to TRBJ1-6; D is ambiguous. CDR3 length: 14 residues. V gave up 6 bases and J gave up 5 bases, with 11 bases separating them. CDR1 MRHNA and CDR2 SNTAGT come from the germline V gene. The CDR3 sequence is CASSEGRNNSPLHF. The CDR3 nucleotides read TGTGCCAGCAGCGAGGGCAGAAATAATTCACCCCTCCACTTT.

This sequence joins TRBV6-5 and TRBJ1-6; tentative D call: TRBD1 (6 bases). Between the trimmed V and J ends, which lost 2 bases and 7 bases, there was a span of 15 bases. Germline assignment: CDR1 MNHEY and CDR2 SVGAGI. The CDR3 is 16 residues long. The CDR3 region is CASSYPSTGRNSPLHF. CDR3 nucleotide sequence: TGTGCCAGCAGTTACCCGTCGACAGGCCGAAATTCACCCCTCCACTTT.